These 22 T cell receptor beta chains were all obtained from the same sample, sequenced in a study of blood T cell repertoires in COVID-19. Produced via immunoSEQ multiplex PCR; TCRdb's table is partial and in-frame only. The sample holds about 370,000 clones, approximately 92% seen once. Sequencing was carried out using PBMCs or T cells enriched from blood (not recorded which). These receptors were collected from a young man who had recovered from COVID-19.

This chain connects TRBV12-5 to TRBJ2-1, with 9 bases identical to TRBD2. Germline V gene data show CDR1 as LGHNT and CDR2 as FRNRAP. V shed 6 bases and J 0 bases; nucleotides not matched to a gene: 9. The CDR3 has 17 amino acids. The CDR3, as DNA: TGTGCTAGTGGAGTAGCGGGAGAGAGGAGCTCCTACAATGAGCAGTTCTTC. It codes for CASGVAGERSSYNEQFF.

The CDR3 region has the DNA TGTGCCAGCAGCTTGGAACAGGGTAATAATTCACCCCTCCACTTT. It yields the protein CASSLEQGNNSPLHF. This chain links TRBV5-6 with TRBJ1-6; D might be TRBD1 (6 bases). V was pared by 0 bases and J by 5 bases, with 9 bases between. The CDR3 runs 15 residues. Looked up from germline, CDR1 is SGHDT and CDR2 is YYEEEE.

The gene calls are TRBV28 and TRBJ1-2, with D possibly being TRBD1 (5 bases). The CDR3 totals 16 residues. The germline gives CDR1 MDHEN, CDR2 SYDVKM. V dropped 5 bases and J dropped 7 bases, with 23 bases sitting between them. CDR3 residues: CASSAAEEGSTGGYTF. The CDR3, as DNA: TGTGCCAGCAGTGCCGCCGAGGAGGGGTCAACGGGTGGCTACACCTTC.

This chain connects TRBV3-1 (or the pseudogene TRBV3-2) to TRBJ1-5, with unresolved D. Germline-derived CDR1 and CDR2 are LGHDT and YNNKEL (reference sequence). There are 13 residues in the CDR3. V dropped 4 bases and J dropped 3 bases, with 7 bases sitting between them. DNA for the CDR3: TGTGCCAGCAGCCGCGGTATCAATCAGCCCCAGCATTTT. This sequence encodes CASSRGINQPQHF.

This clone was counted a single time. The chain combines TRBV28 with TRBJ1-5; 10 bases are shared with TRBD1. Trimming removed 6 bases from V and 8 bases from J; junction bases left unmatched: 13. This CDR3 is 16 amino acids long. Germline CDR1 reads MDHEN; CDR2 reads SYDVKM. CDR3 coding DNA: TGTGCCAGCAGGCGGACAGGGGGTTCGATCTTGGAGCCCCAGCATTTT. Its translation: CASRRTGGSILEPQHF.

This rearrangement joins TRBV9 to TRBJ1-3; tentatively, D is TRBD1 (5 bases). Germline values: CDR1 SGDLS, CDR2 YYNGEE. This CDR3 spans 15 amino acids. V was pared by 0 bases and J by 2 bases, with 9 bases between. The CDR3 here is CASSVGGDTGNTIYF. The DNA of the CDR3 is TGTGCCAGCAGCGTAGGGGGGGATACTGGAAACACCATATATTTT.

The V gene is TRBV5-1, the J gene TRBJ2-7, with 16 bases aligning to TRBD2. The CDR3 is 16 amino acids. The germline gives CDR1 SGHRS, CDR2 YFSETQ. V shed 4 bases, J shed 7 bases, and the junction held 8 bases outside the gene matches. CDR3 protein: CASSPGTSGRVAEQYF. The CDR3 DNA reads TGCGCCAGCAGCCCCGGGACTAGCGGGAGGGTAGCGGAGCAGTACTTC.

V is TRBV11-3 and J is TRBJ2-1; TRBD1 matches at 8 bases. The CDR3 sequence is 18 residues long. Losses at the gene ends were 0 bases for V and 8 bases for J; bases not matched to a gene: 15. CDR1 is SGHNT and CDR2 is YENEEA in the germline V gene. The CDR3 sequence: CASSLEAPSRRGLDEQFF. The CDR3 coding sequence is TGTGCCAGCAGCTTAGAGGCCCCCTCCCGCAGGGGGCTTGATGAGCAGTTCTTC. The variable domain in full, with the rest retrieved from reference TRBV11-3 and TRBJ2-1, is EAGVVQSPRYKIIEKKQPVAFWCNPISGHNTLYWYLQNLGQGPELLIRYENEEAVDDSQLPKDRFSAERLKGVDSTLKIQPAELGDSAVYLCASSLEAPSRRGLDEQFFGPGTRLTVL.

The V gene is TRBV19, the J gene TRBJ2-7; 8 bases map to TRBD1. CDR3 length: 16 residues. The germline CDR1 and CDR2 sequences are LNHDA and SQIVND (reference sequence). Trimming removed 10 bases from V and 1 base from J; junction bases left unmatched: 15. The CDR3 bases are TGTGCCACTGCCCGATTCGGGACAGGACTTTCCTACGAGCAGTACTTC. Translation: CATARFGTGLSYEQYF. The variable domain in full, completed from reference TRBV19 and TRBJ2-7, reads DGGITQSPKYLFRKEGQNVTLSCEQNLNHDAMYWYRQDPGQGLRLIYYSQIVNDFQKGDIAEGYSVSREKKESFPLTVTSAQKNPTAFYLCATARFGTGLSYEQYFGPGTRLTVT.

This chain joins TRBV5-5 and TRBJ1-6; 8 bases match TRBD1. The V gene's germline CDR1 is SGHKS and CDR2 YYEKEE (reference sequence). The junction had 4 bases not matched to a gene; V was cut back by 3 bases and J by 5 bases. The CDR3 runs to 15 residues. The CDR3: CASSWGTGDNSPLHF. CDR3 DNA: TGTGCCAGCAGCTGGGGGACAGGCGATAATTCACCCCTCCACTTT.

This clone was observed a single time. The chain combines TRBV24-1 with TRBJ2-2; the D gene is possibly TRBD1 (5 bases). Germline CDR1 and CDR2: KGHDR and SFDVKD. The CDR3 runs to 16 residues. V lost 3 bases, J lost 0 bases, and 10 bases lay in between. The CDR3: CATSDPPGPNTGELFF. CDR3 bases: TGTGCCACCAGTGATCCTCCAGGGCCGAACACCGGGGAGCTGTTTTTT.

The chain uses TRBV3-1 (or the pseudogene TRBV3-2) and TRBJ2-6, with 10 bases identical to TRBD2. V shed 4 bases and J 0 bases; nucleotides not matched to a gene: 6. The CDR3 is made up of 18 amino acids. The germline gives CDR1 LGHDT, CDR2 YNNKEL (reference sequence). DNA for the CDR3: TGTGCCAGCAGCCCAAGGACTAGCGGTAGCTCTGGGGCCAACGTCCTGACTTTC. As protein: CASSPRTSGSSGANVLTF.

This chain uses TRBV7-8 with TRBJ2-5, with TRBD2 as a possible D gene (6 bases). Germline V lookup: CDR1 SGHVS, CDR2 FQNEAQ. CDR3 size: 13 residues. V gave up 8 bases and J gave up 2 bases, with 12 bases separating them. CDR3 nucleotides: TGTGCCAGCCGCTGGAGGGGACAAGAGACCCAGTACTTC. Translated: CASRWRGQETQYF.

This chain uses TRBV3-1 (or the pseudogene TRBV3-2) with TRBJ1-6; D not resolved. This CDR3 spans 15 amino acids. Germline loops: CDR1 LGHDT, CDR2 YNNKEL (reference sequence). V was cut by 0 bases and J by 7 bases, with 10 bases left in between. This chain's CDR3 is CASSQDPRTNSPLHF. The CDR3 DNA sequence: TGTGCCAGCAGCCAAGATCCCAGAACCAATTCACCCCTCCACTTT.

The chain links TRBV5-6 to TRBJ2-5; D remains ambiguous. Between the trimmed V and J ends, which lost 0 bases and 5 bases, there was a span of 5 bases. Germline-derived CDR1 and CDR2 are SGHDT and YYEEEE. The CDR3 extends over 12 amino acids. As DNA, the CDR3 is TGTGCCAGCAGCTTGGCCAGGGAGACCCAGTACTTC. Amino acid sequence: CASSLARETQYF.

This chain links TRBV12-5 with TRBJ1-5; TRBD1 is a possible D gene (6 bases). V dropped 3 bases and J dropped 4 bases, with 22 bases sitting between them. The germline CDR1 and CDR2 sequences are LGHNT and FRNRAP. This CDR3 has 18 residues. CDR3: CASGFTGYMDSLNQPQHF. For the CDR3, the DNA is TGTGCTAGTGGTTTCACGGGATACATGGACAGCTTGAATCAGCCCCAGCATTTT.

This clone showed up just a few times. J is TRBJ2-1 and V is TRBV19; D may be TRBD1 (6 bases). The ends were cut back, 9 bases at V and 8 bases at J, with 14 bases in the middle. The CDR3 sequence is 12 residues long. The germline CDR1 and CDR2 sequences are LNHDA and SQIVND (reference sequence). CDR3 residues: CARRQQGYEQFF. In DNA, the CDR3 is TGTGCCAGACGCCAACAGGGCTATGAGCAGTTCTTC.

The gene calls are TRBV6-5 and TRBJ2-7; weak D call: TRBD1 (6 bases). Between the trimmed V and J ends, which lost 2 bases and 3 bases, there was a span of 17 bases. The CDR3 is 16 residues long. Germline V gene sequence: CDR1 MNHEY, CDR2 SVGAGI. CDR3 coding DNA: TGTGCCAGCAGTTACGGGGCAGGGGCATTCGACTACGAGCAGTACTTC. This translates into CASSYGAGAFDYEQYF.

The V call is TRBV3-1 (or the pseudogene TRBV3-2), the J call TRBJ2-7, with TRBD2 matching 14 bases. CDR1 and CDR2 (germline): LGHDT, YNNKEL (reference sequence). V shed 1 base, J shed 6 bases, and the junction held 5 bases outside the gene matches. The CDR3 runs to 16 residues. In DNA form, the CDR3 reads TGTGCCAGCAGCCAAGGGACTAGCGGGGGGATACGCGAGCAGTACTTC. It translates to CASSQGTSGGIREQYF.

This chain links TRBV30 with TRBJ1-4; 12 bases fit TRBD1. Per the germline V gene, CDR1 is GTSNPN and CDR2 is SVGIG (reference sequence). The CDR3 spans 14 residues. V lost 4 bases and J lost 8; bases outside the gene matches: 5. CDR3 residues: CAWNWGTGGEKLFF. CDR3 nucleotides: TGTGCCTGGAATTGGGGGACAGGGGGCGAAAAACTGTTTTTT.

The chain uses TRBV5-6 and TRBJ2-5, with D unclear. Germline lookup yields CDR1 SGHDT and CDR2 YYEEEE. CDR3 size: 11 residues. Trimming took 3 bases from V and 2 from J, leaving 2 bases between them. The CDR3 sequence is CASSSQETQYF. As DNA, the CDR3 is TGTGCCAGCAGCTCGCAAGAGACCCAGTACTTC. Full variable domain (missing parts from reference TRBV5-6 and TRBJ2-5): DAGVTQSPTHLIKTRGQQVTLRCSPKSGHDTVSWYQQALGQGPQFIFQYYEEEERQRGNFPDRFSGHQFPNYSSELNVNALLLGDSALYLCASSSQETQYFGPGTRLLVL.

J is TRBJ1-1 and V is TRBV2, with a tentative D call TRBD1 (6 bases). Trimming cost V 3 bases and J 1 base, with 12 bases left between them. The CDR3 extends over 15 amino acids. Germline CDR1 is SNHLY and CDR2 is FYNNEI. CDR3 sequence reads: CASSDPGHQNTEAFF. In DNA, the CDR3 is TGTGCCAGCAGTGACCCGGGACATCAGAACACTGAAGCTTTCTTT.